This record covers a single T cell receptor (beta chain). The sample originates from a study of cytomegalovirus exposure and HLA in healthy donors. The CDR3 runs 12 residues. Between the trimmed V and J ends, which lost 3 bases and 6 bases, there was a span of 10 bases. Germline V lookup: CDR1 SGHNT, CDR2 YYREEE (reference sequence). Researchers ran the PCR with 60 Vbeta and 13 Jbeta primers. The repertoire was sequenced with immunoSEQ multiplex PCR; TCRdb's copy has only in-frame clones and lacks some. Found here are about 94,000 clones, 81% of them singletons; the top ten hold around a tenth. Sequencing was done on a sample of PBMCs. The receptor was derived from a human donor in good health. The chain combines TRBV5-4 with TRBJ2-7; D is possibly TRBD2 (6 bases). The CDR3 region is CASSSPGGEQYF. CDR3 bases: TGTGCCAGCAGCTCCCCCGGGGGCGAGCAGTACTTC.